These 32 T cell receptor beta chains share one sample of origin, sequenced in a study of beta chain features in type 1 diabetes. Sequencing targeted expressed TCRB transcripts, as all isolated RNA had been reverse transcribed. Sequencing was performed with immunoSEQ multiplex PCR; in TCRdb, only in-frame clones are kept and a portion is missing. The repertoire holds almost 350,000 clones, with 15% to 20% as singletons. The sample consisted of naive CD4+ T cells from blood. The receptors were sampled from a woman aged 18-29 years in good health.

This chain joins TRBV18 and TRBJ1-2, with D unresolved. This CDR3 has 15 amino acids. Trimming left V 1 base short and J 8 bases short, with 17 bases between. The V gene's germline CDR1 is KGHSH and CDR2 LQKENI. The CDR3 sequence: CASSPQGRRAGGYTF. In DNA, the CDR3 is TGTGCCAGCTCACCACAAGGCAGGCGCGCGGGGGGCTACACCTTC. Drawing the rest from reference TRBV18 and TRBJ1-2, the complete variable domain is NAGVMQNPRHLVRRRGQEARLRCSPMKGHSHVYWYRQLPEEGLKFMVYLQKENIIDESGMPKERFSAEFPKEGPSILRIQQVVRGDSAAYFCASSPQGRRAGGYTFGSGTRLTVV.

V usage is TRBV7-9 and J usage is TRBJ2-7, with unresolved D. V was clipped by 1 base and J by 2 bases, with 12 bases between them. Looked up from germline, CDR1 is SEHNR and CDR2 is FQNEAQ (reference sequence). This CDR3 is built from 15 residues. CDR3 protein: CASSLEPGSAYEQYF. As DNA, the CDR3 is TGTGCCAGCAGCTTAGAGCCCGGGTCCGCCTACGAGCAGTACTTC. The full variable domain, completed using reference TRBV7-9 and TRBJ2-7, is DTGVSQNPRHKITKRGQNVTFRCDPISEHNRLYWYRQTLGQGPEFLTYFQNEAQLEKSRLLSDRFSAERPKGSFSTLEIQRTEQGDSAMYLCASSLEPGSAYEQYFGPGTRLTVT.

This clone was seen more than once but under ten times. V is TRBV9 and J is TRBJ2-3, with 15 bases fitting TRBD2. Germline V gene data show CDR1 as SGDLS and CDR2 as YYNGEE. The junction had 13 bases not matched to a gene; V was cut back by 4 bases and J by 4 bases. The CDR3 totals 19 residues. The CDR3 nucleotides read TGTGCCAGCAGCCCCCGGGGGACTAGCGGGGGGCGAGGCGCAGATACGCAGTATTTT. Translated, it gives CASSPRGTSGGRGADTQYF.

This sequence joins TRBV9 and TRBJ2-3, with 13 bases aligning to TRBD2. Germline V gives CDR1 SGDLS, CDR2 YYNGEE. The junction had 5 bases not matched to a gene; V was cut back by 3 bases and J by 7 bases. The CDR3 is 15 amino acids. CDR3 bases: TGTGCCAGCAGCGCGAGGACTAGCGGGAGTAATACGCAGTATTTT. This sequence encodes CASSARTSGSNTQYF.

This clone occurred a few times. The same CDR3 can be traced to other DNA sequences in this sample. This chain connects TRBV7-2 to TRBJ1-5; D may be TRBD1 (6 bases). The CDR3 has 14 residues. Trimming removed 4 bases at V and 2 bases at J, with 9 bases between. The germline V gene encodes CDR1 SGHTA and CDR2 FQGNSA. In DNA, the CDR3 is TGTGCCAGCAGCTCAAGGACAGGCAATCAGCCCCAGCATTTT. Protein sequence: CASSSRTGNQPQHF.

This clone occurred a few times. The chain is built from TRBV7-9 and TRBJ2-7; D not resolved. There are 12 residues in the CDR3. Between the trimmed V and J ends, which lost 7 bases and 4 bases, there was a span of 11 bases. Germline CDR1 is SEHNR and CDR2 is FQNEAQ (reference sequence). The CDR3 nucleotides read TGTGCCAGCACCCGCCTCGGGTACGAGCAGTACTTC. Translating it yields CASTRLGYEQYF.

J is TRBJ2-4 and V is TRBV10-3, with a weak D call TRBD1 (5 bases). Germline-derived CDR1 and CDR2 are ENHRY and SYGVKD. The CDR3 extends over 13 amino acids. Deletions cut 6 bases from V and 6 bases from J, with 12 bases between. The DNA for the CDR3 is TGTGCCATCAGACAGGACCAGGGAAACATTCAGTACTTC. It translates to CAIRQDQGNIQYF.

This rearrangement joins TRBV11-3 to TRBJ2-2; D is ambiguous. Trimming stripped 5 bases from V and 1 base from J, with 5 bases between. The CDR3 contains 13 residues. CDR1 SGHNT and CDR2 YENEEA come from the germline V gene. CDR3 sequence: CASSPQNTGELFF. The CDR3 DNA sequence: TGTGCCAGCAGCCCACAGAACACCGGGGAGCTGTTTTTT.

This clone has more than one count but fewer than ten. This rearrangement joins TRBV18 to TRBJ2-7, with 7 bases aligning to TRBD1. The CDR3 spans 17 residues. J was trimmed by 5 bases and V by 1 base; bases with no gene match: 14. CDR1 and CDR2 (germline): KGHSH, LQKENI. The CDR3 spells CASSPLWGQSRKDEQYF. The CDR3 DNA follows: TGTGCCAGCTCACCACTCTGGGGACAGAGTAGAAAGGACGAGCAGTACTTC.

This clone showed up just a few times. This chain uses TRBV7-6 with TRBJ2-7, with D possibly being TRBD1 (5 bases). The V gene's germline CDR1 is SGHVS and CDR2 FNYEAQ. The germline V and J ends were trimmed by 0 bases and 3 bases, with 6 bases remaining between them. The CDR3 runs 13 residues. The CDR3 loop reads CASSLAQGYEQYF. For the CDR3, the DNA is TGTGCCAGCAGCTTAGCGCAGGGCTACGAGCAGTACTTC.

In this sample, this clone turned up a few times. The chain uses TRBV7-9 and TRBJ1-2; D ambiguous. V gave up 8 bases and J gave up 4 bases, with 20 bases separating them. Germline values: CDR1 SEHNR, CDR2 FQNEAQ (reference sequence). The CDR3 extends over 15 amino acids. The CDR3 protein is CASPPSGVLSYGYTF. The CDR3 DNA follows: TGTGCCAGCCCCCCGTCCGGGGTGTTGAGCTATGGCTACACCTTC.

To note about this clone: The same CDR3 can be traced to other DNA sequences in this sample. The V and J genes are TRBV18 and TRBJ1-1; D remains unclear. Germline loops: CDR1 KGHSH, CDR2 LQKENI. V lost 0 bases and J 2 bases, leaving 7 bases between the germline ends. This CDR3 contains 14 residues. The CDR3: CASSPPSVNTEAFF. CDR3 bases: TGTGCCAGCTCACCACCGTCAGTAAACACTGAAGCTTTCTTT.

This chain uses TRBV30 with TRBJ1-1; D not resolved. The ends were cut back, 3 bases at V and 11 bases at J, with 19 bases in the middle. The CDR3 runs 13 residues. CDR1 and CDR2 (germline): GTSNPN, SVGIG (reference sequence). The CDR3 here is CAWRGRWEVMAFF. The CDR3 nucleotides are TGTGCCTGGAGGGGTCGTTGGGAGGTCATGGCTTTCTTT.

The count of this clone is one. The same CDR3 arises from other DNA sequences in this sample as well. The rearrangement joins TRBV7-2 to TRBJ2-5; D call uncertain. The CDR3 spans 12 residues. The V end was cut by 0 bases, the J end by 5 bases, with 4 bases between. Germline CDR1 is SGHTA and CDR2 is FQGNSA. CDR3 in amino acids: CASSLAAETQYF. The CDR3 DNA follows: TGTGCCAGCAGCTTAGCTGCGGAGACCCAGTACTTC.

This clone showed up just a few times. V is TRBV7-9 and J is TRBJ1-2; 8 nucleotides match TRBD1. The germline V gene has CDR1 SEHNR and CDR2 FQNEAQ (reference sequence). Losses at the gene ends were 0 bases for V and 7 bases for J; bases not matched to a gene: 7. This CDR3 spans 15 amino acids. The CDR3 DNA reads TGTGCCAGCAGCTTAGCAGTCAGGGGGCAGAGTGGCTACACCTTC. It encodes CASSLAVRGQSGYTF.

The J gene is TRBJ1-4, the V gene TRBV28; the match to TRBD1 covers 8 bases. Trimming at V came to 5 bases and at J to 7 bases, leaving 6 bases not matched to a gene. Germline V CDR1 and CDR2: MDHEN, SYDVKM. The CDR3 spans 14 residues. The CDR3 nucleotides are TGTGCCAGCAGTACGGGACAGGATCTTGAAAAACTGTTTTTT. Translation: CASSTGQDLEKLFF. Complete variable domain (other parts from reference TRBV28 and TRBJ1-4): DVKVTQSSRYLVKRTGEKVFLECVQDMDHENMFWYRQDPGLGLRLIYFSYDVKMKEKGDIPEGYSVSREKKERFSLILESASTNQTSMYLCASSTGQDLEKLFFGSGTQLSVL.

The sample holds a few counts of this clone. The genes are TRBV5-4 and TRBJ2-1; 8 positions agree with TRBD2. CDR1 is SGHNT and CDR2 is YYREEE in the germline V gene (reference sequence). V was clipped by 4 bases and J by 4 bases; unmatched bases: 10. The CDR3 totals 16 residues. CDR3 nucleotide sequence: TGTGCCAGCAGCACCTACACGGGGGGGCGGTACAATGAGCAGTTCTTC. Residues: CASSTYTGGRYNEQFF.

This clone was recorded a few times. The gene calls are TRBV11-1 and TRBJ2-2, with TRBD1 identical over 7 bases. V gave up 5 bases and J gave up 3 bases; unmatched junction bases: 12. This CDR3 contains 17 residues. Germline CDR1 and CDR2: SGHAT and FQDESV (reference sequence). CDR3 amino acids: CASSPLQQGTYTGELFF. DNA for the CDR3: TGTGCCAGCAGCCCCCTCCAACAGGGGACCTACACCGGGGAGCTGTTTTTT.

In its sample, this clone was seen a few times. This chain connects TRBV7-9 to TRBJ1-2; D may be TRBD1 (6 bases). Germline V gene sequence: CDR1 SEHNR, CDR2 FQNEAQ (reference sequence). Between the trimmed V and J ends, which lost 4 bases and 4 bases, there was a span of 16 bases. The CDR3 length is 15 residues. The CDR3 nucleotides read TGTGCCAGCAGCTCCCGGGACATAAACTTCTATGGCTACACCTTC. It yields the protein CASSSRDINFYGYTF. Variable domain in full (rest from reference TRBV7-9 and TRBJ1-2): DTGVSQNPRHKITKRGQNVTFRCDPISEHNRLYWYRQTLGQGPEFLTYFQNEAQLEKSRLLSDRFSAERPKGSFSTLEIQRTEQGDSAMYLCASSSRDINFYGYTFGSGTRLTVV.

The V and J genes are TRBV5-6 and TRBJ1-1, with unresolved D. CDR3 size: 14 residues. V lost 6 bases and J lost 0, with 12 bases in between. Germline V gene lookup returns CDR1 SGHDT and CDR2 YYEEEE. The DNA for the CDR3 is TGTGCCAGCACCCTGAGGCGGATGAACACTGAAGCTTTCTTT. Protein: CASTLRRMNTEAFF.

With regard to this clone: Other DNA sequences in the sample encode the same CDR3. V gene TRBV10-3 combines with J gene TRBJ2-3; TRBD1 agrees at 10 bases. In germline, CDR1 is ENHRY, CDR2 SYGVKD. After removal of 8 bases from V and 3 bases from J, the junction contained 2 bases not matched to a gene. This CDR3 contains 13 residues. CDR3 nucleotide sequence: TGTGCCATCCGGGGACAGGGGACAGATACGCAGTATTTT. It encodes CAIRGQGTDTQYF.

This clone turned up a few times. This rearrangement joins TRBV27 to TRBJ2-3, with TRBD2 as a possible D gene (5 bases). V was pared by 8 bases and J by 1 base, with 13 bases between. Germline CDR1 and CDR2: MNHEY and SMNVEV (reference sequence). The CDR3 has 14 residues. The CDR3 sequence: CASSSPIRTDTQYF. The CDR3 bases are TGTGCCAGCTCTAGCCCCATCCGCACAGATACGCAGTATTTT.

This clone turned up a few times. The chain has TRBV29-1 and TRBJ2-3; possibly TRBD2 for D (6 bases). There are 14 residues in the CDR3. Trimming pared 5 bases from V and 0 bases from J, leaving 12 bases between. The germline V gene encodes CDR1 SQVTM and CDR2 ANQGSEA. DNA of the CDR3: TGCAGCGTTACAGATAGCGGAAGCACAGATACGCAGTATTTT. This gives the protein CSVTDSGSTDTQYF.

The V gene is TRBV6-6, the J gene TRBJ2-2; a possible D gene is TRBD2 (5 bases). V lost 6 bases and J lost 7, with 18 bases in between. Germline CDR1 reads MNHNY; CDR2 reads SVGAGI (reference sequence). The CDR3 has 15 amino acids. The CDR3 DNA is TGTGCCAGCAGGGCAGGACTGGCAGCCGGCGGGGAGCTGTTTTTT. Amino acids: CASRAGLAAGGELFF.

The CDR3 coding sequence is TGTGCCAGCAGTGAGAGGGACAGGGCGGTATCTGAAAAACTGTTTTTT. Translated: CASSERDRAVSEKLFF. This chain links TRBV25-1 with TRBJ1-4, with 9 bases identical to TRBD1. The CDR3 spans 16 residues. V lost 3 bases and J lost 7; bases outside the gene matches: 9. Germline lookup yields CDR1 MGHDK and CDR2 SYGVNS.

The chain carries TRBV27 and TRBJ2-5; D ambiguous. V gave up 5 bases and J gave up 0 bases, with 10 bases separating them. The CDR3 covers 14 residues. From germline, CDR1 is MNHEY and CDR2 SMNVEV (reference sequence). In nucleotides, the CDR3 is TGTGCCAGCAGTCCCAGACACCACCAAGAGACCCAGTACTTC. It yields the protein CASSPRHHQETQYF.

The genes are TRBV9 and TRBJ2-5, with D uncertain. Between the trimmed V and J ends, which lost 0 bases and 1 base, there was a span of 10 bases. Germline CDR1 SGDLS, CDR2 YYNGEE. The CDR3 covers 15 residues. CDR3 loop: CASSVVGSSQETQYF. CDR3 DNA: TGTGCCAGCAGCGTAGTGGGTAGCAGCCAAGAGACCCAGTACTTC. Variable domain in full (rest from reference TRBV9 and TRBJ2-5): DSGVTQTPKHLITATGQRVTLRCSPRSGDLSVYWYQQSLDQGLQFLIQYYNGEERAKGNILERFSAQQFPDLHSELNLSSLELGDSALYFCASSVVGSSQETQYFGPGTRLLVL.

This clone was counted a few times. The J gene is TRBJ1-6, the V gene TRBV19, with D uncertain. Germline V gene data show CDR1 as LNHDA and CDR2 as SQIVND (reference sequence). The CDR3 has 15 amino acids. Trimming took off 1 base at V and 9 bases at J, with 13 bases between the two ends. CDR3 region: CASSIVATGGSPLHF. CDR3 bases: TGTGCCAGTAGTATAGTCGCCACCGGAGGTTCACCCCTCCACTTT. Combining the CDR3 with reference TRBV19 and TRBJ1-6 gives the whole variable domain DGGITQSPKYLFRKEGQNVTLSCEQNLNHDAMYWYRQDPGQGLRLIYYSQIVNDFQKGDIAEGYSVSREKKESFPLTVTSAQKNPTAFYLCASSIVATGGSPLHFGNGTRLTVT.

The V call is TRBV9, the J call TRBJ2-7; 10 bases agree with TRBD1. Looked up from germline, CDR1 is SGDLS and CDR2 is YYNGEE. This CDR3 has 16 amino acids. Trimming at V came to 3 bases and at J to 4 bases, leaving 10 bases not matched to a gene. The CDR3 DNA is TGTGCCAGCAGCGGACTTAGGGGACAGGGGTTATACGAGCAGTACTTC. Its protein is CASSGLRGQGLYEQYF. The variable domain in full, with the rest retrieved from reference TRBV9 and TRBJ2-7, is DSGVTQTPKHLITATGQRVTLRCSPRSGDLSVYWYQQSLDQGLQFLIQYYNGEERAKGNILERFSAQQFPDLHSELNLSSLELGDSALYFCASSGLRGQGLYEQYFGPGTRLTVT.

The chain joins TRBV7-9 to TRBJ2-2; perhaps TRBD2 as D (6 bases). Looked up from germline, CDR1 is SEHNR and CDR2 is FQNEAQ (reference sequence). The CDR3 runs 15 residues. V gave up 3 bases and J gave up 5 bases, with 13 bases separating them. As DNA, the CDR3 is TGTGCCAGCAGCTTTAGCCATGGAGGGACCGGGGAGCTGTTTTTT. It codes for CASSFSHGGTGELFF.

The chain carries TRBV29-1 and TRBJ2-3; 8 nucleotides line up with TRBD1. CDR1 and CDR2 (germline): SQVTM, ANQGSEA. The length of the CDR3 is 13 residues. V was pared by 7 bases and J by 5 bases, with 8 bases of the junction left unmatched. DNA of the CDR3: TGCAGCGGCAAGGCACAGGGGGAAGATACGCAGTATTTT. Protein: CSGKAQGEDTQYF.

The chain uses TRBV7-2 and TRBJ2-3; D remains unclear. V lost 1 base and J 3 bases, leaving 8 bases between the germline ends. CDR1 is SGHTA, CDR2 FQGNSA, per germline. This CDR3 comprises 14 residues. The chain's CDR3 is CASSLERPTDTQYF. CDR3 in DNA: TGTGCCAGCAGCTTAGAGCGACCGACAGATACGCAGTATTTT.